The rows below give T cell receptor beta chains drawn from one sample of a study of early T cells in non-severe SARS-CoV-2 infection. TCRdb used MiXCR to reprocess the 5' RACE reads, holding one entry per CDR3 protein. The table lists 32,000 or so distinct CDR3 sequences, about 5% of them singletons. Material for sequencing was whole blood. Receptor source: an adult who was a healthcare worker with PCR-confirmed SARS-CoV-2 infection or an uninfected control (not recorded which). Both conserved end residues are part of each CDR3. D genes are given only for firm matches. Expanded clones are given a class, and other clones once, few, many or no size at all.

>-|TRBV29-1|TRBJ2-1|many
TGCAGCGTTGGCGACCCCTGGTCTTCCAATGAGCAGTTCTTC
CSVGDPWSSNEQFF
>-|TRBV11-3|TRBJ2-5|few
TGTGCCAGCAGCTTAACAGGGCTAGAGACCCAGTACTTC
CASSLTGLETQYF
>TRBD2|TRBV11-3|TRBJ2-1|many
TGTGCCAGCAGCCTCCGACTAGCGGGATACAATGAGCAGTTCTTC
CASSLRLAGYNEQFF
>-|TRBV19|TRBJ2-7|few
TGTGCCAGTAGGGGCGCAGGAATGACTGGGGTTGAGCAGTACTTC
CASRGAGMTGVEQYF
>-|TRBV7-8|TRBJ2-7|many
TGTGCCAGCAGCTTAGTTGGGCCCTCCCTCGAGCAGTACTTC
CASSLVGPSLEQYF
>-|TRBV5-6|TRBJ2-2|-
TGTGCCAGCAGCTTCACGGGCAGGACCACCGGGGAGCTGTTTTTT
CASSFTGRTTGELFF
>-|TRBV20-1|TRBJ1-1|many
TGCAGTGCTAGAGATCAAAGGGGTGGGACCACTGAAGCTTTCTTT
CSARDQRGGTTEAFF
>TRBD2|TRBV29-1|TRBJ2-3|many
TGCAGCTCGACTAGCGGGGGAAGCACAGATACGCAGTATTTT
CSSTSGGSTDTQYF
>-|TRBV29-1|TRBJ2-5|many
TGCAGCGTTGAAAGCCGTTTCGGGGAGACCCAGTACTTC
CSVESRFGETQYF
>TRBD1|TRBV12-3/TRBV12-4|TRBJ1-2|many
TGTGCCAGCAGGACCAGGGGGCCGACCCCCAGTCCGTCTAACTATGGCTACACCTTC
CASRTRGPTPSPSNYGYTF
>-|TRBV20-1|TRBJ1-2|many
TGCAGTGCTAGGAACCCAGGGGACGGCTATGGCTACACCTTC
CSARNPGDGYGYTF
>TRBD2|TRBV20-1|TRBJ2-7|few
TGCAGTGCTAGAGGTGTGGAACTAGCGGGGCCCCACTACGAGCAGTACTTC
CSARGVELAGPHYEQYF